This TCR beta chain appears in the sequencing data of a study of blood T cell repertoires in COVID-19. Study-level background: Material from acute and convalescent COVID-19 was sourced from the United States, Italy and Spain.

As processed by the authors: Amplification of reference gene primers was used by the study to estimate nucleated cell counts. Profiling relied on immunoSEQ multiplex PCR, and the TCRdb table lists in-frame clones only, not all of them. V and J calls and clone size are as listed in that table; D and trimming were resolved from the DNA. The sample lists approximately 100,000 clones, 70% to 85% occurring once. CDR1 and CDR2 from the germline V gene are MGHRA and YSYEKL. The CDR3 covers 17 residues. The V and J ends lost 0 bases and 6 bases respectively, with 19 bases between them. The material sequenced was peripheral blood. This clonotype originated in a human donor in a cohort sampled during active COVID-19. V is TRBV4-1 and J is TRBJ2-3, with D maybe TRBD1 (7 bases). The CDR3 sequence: CASSQEGMRAGGDTQYF. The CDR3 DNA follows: TGCGCCAGCAGCCAAGAGGGAATGAGGGCAGGGGGGGATACGCAGTATTTT.